Below are 23 T cell receptor beta chains sequenced from a single sample in a study of T cell repertoires in cytomegalovirus infection. The antigens for these receptors are not known. MiXCR, applied by TCRdb to the reads, yields one record per CDR3 protein. The table has roughly 800,000 distinct CDR3 sequences, just under 30% seen once; the top ten hold about an eighth. Sequences were derived from cultured CD8+ T cells from PBMCs, sampled from culture after CMV antigen stimulation. All receptors come from a human donor in good health (CMV status not recorded). Some clones in this sample may be carry-over from other donors' samples.

The rearrangement uses TRBV6-2 or TRBV6-3 and TRBJ2-5; 8 nucleotides agree with TRBD2. Germline trimming cut 2 bases from V and 1 base from J; bases unmatched to any gene: 12. Germline V gives CDR1 MNHEY, CDR2 SVGEGT. The CDR3 has 18 amino acids. As DNA, the CDR3 is TGTGCCAGCAGTTACCCCGAGAGAGGCGGGGGGTCCCAAGAGACCCAGTACTTC. The encoded protein is CASSYPERGGGSQETQYF.

This clonotype was seen a few times. The gene calls are TRBV7-6 and TRBJ1-3; the match to TRBD1 covers 7 bases. The CDR3 totals 14 residues. Germline V CDR1 and CDR2: SGHVS, FNYEAQ. The junction had 7 bases not matched to a gene; V was cut back by 7 bases and J by 4 bases. The CDR3 loop is CASTVEQGGNTIYF. As DNA, the CDR3 is TGTGCCAGCACCGTTGAACAGGGGGGAAACACCATATATTTT. The entire variable domain, with the rest obtained from reference TRBV7-6 and TRBJ1-3, is as follows: GAGVSQSPRYKVTKRGQDVALRCDPISGHVSLYWYRQALGQGPEFLTYFNYEAQQDKSGLPNDRFSAERPEGSISTLTIQRTEQRDSAMYRCASTVEQGGNTIYFGEGSWLTVV.

V is TRBV6-5 and J is TRBJ2-5, with a tentative D call TRBD1 (5 bases). The CDR3 sequence is 13 residues long. Germline loops: CDR1 MNHEY, CDR2 SVGAGI. Trimming left V 3 bases short and J 5 bases short, with 10 bases between. The DNA of the CDR3 is TGTGCCAGCAGTTATCAGGGATCTGAGACCCAGTACTTC. Its protein product is CASSYQGSETQYF.

About this clonotype: This may be a read error, as it is one base from a much larger clone. J is TRBJ2-5 and V is TRBV7-6, with TRBD2 matching over 12 bases. From germline, CDR1 is SGHVS and CDR2 FNYEAQ. Trimming removed 3 bases from V and 6 bases from J; junction bases left unmatched: 5. This CDR3 comprises 15 residues. CDR3 sequence (DNA): TGTGCCAGCAGCTTCACTAGCGGGGGGACAAAGACCCAGTACTTC. It yields the protein CASSFTSGGTKTQYF. The entire variable domain, with the rest obtained from reference TRBV7-6 and TRBJ2-5, is as follows: GAGVSQSPRYKVTKRGQDVALRCDPISGHVSLYWYRQALGQGPEFLTYFNYEAQQDKSGLPNDRFSAERPEGSISTLTIQRTEQRDSAMYRCASSFTSGGTKTQYFGPGTRLLVL.

There are many counts of this clonotype. The chain couples TRBV7-9 to TRBJ2-1; 8 positions agree with TRBD2. V shed 6 bases and J 1 base; nucleotides not matched to a gene: 5. The V gene's germline CDR1 is SEHNR and CDR2 FQNEAQ (reference sequence). This CDR3 is 15 amino acids long. The CDR3 DNA follows: TGTGCCAGCAGTCGAGCGGGGGCTTCCTACAATGAGCAGTTCTTC. This gives the protein CASSRAGASYNEQFF.

The CDR3 here is CSAADYTEAFF. The CDR3 nucleotides are TGCAGTGCTGCAGATTACACTGAAGCTTTCTTT. This sequence joins TRBV20-1 and TRBJ1-1; D gene unclear. Trimming removed 5 bases from V and 3 bases from J, with 7 bases in between. This CDR3 is built from 11 residues. Per germline, CDR1 DFQATT and CDR2 SNEGSKA (reference sequence).

This clonotype was observed a handful of times. The chain is built from TRBV7-3 and TRBJ2-1; the match to TRBD2 covers 12 bases. The CDR3 consists of 16 residues. J was trimmed by 3 bases and V by 3 bases; bases with no gene match: 3. CDR1 is SGHTA and CDR2 is FQGTGA in the germline V gene. CDR3: CASSFEGLAGYNEQFF. CDR3 DNA: TGTGCCAGCAGCTTCGAGGGACTAGCGGGCTACAATGAGCAGTTCTTC.

This clonotype was seen ten or more times. The genes are TRBV27 and TRBJ1-5, with 11 bases identical to TRBD1. This CDR3 comprises 18 residues. V lost 6 bases and J lost 0; bases outside the gene matches: 10. Germline V gives CDR1 MNHEY, CDR2 SMNVEV (reference sequence). The CDR3 spells CASRTGQGAQYSNQPQHF. The CDR3 DNA reads as TGTGCCAGCAGAACAGGACAGGGGGCACAATATAGCAATCAGCCCCAGCATTTT.

CDR3 region: CSARANEKLFF. The CDR3 coding sequence is TGCAGTGCTAGAGCGAATGAAAAACTGTTTTTT. The chain has TRBV20-1 and TRBJ1-4; D is uncertain. CDR3 length equals 11 residues. Trimming removed 1 base from V and 5 bases from J, with 2 bases in between. Germline-derived CDR1 and CDR2 are DFQATT and SNEGSKA (reference sequence).

This clonotype was counted between two and nine times. The J gene is TRBJ1-1, the V gene TRBV6-1, with 9 bases lining up with TRBD1. The J segment lost 2 bases and the V segment lost 5 bases, leaving 12 bases of the junction unmatched. From germline, CDR1 is MNHNS and CDR2 SASEGT. This CDR3 has 17 amino acids. The CDR3 reads CASSTRTGESLNTEAFF. The CDR3 DNA sequence: TGTGCCAGCAGTACTCGGACAGGGGAGTCCCTTAACACTGAAGCTTTCTTT.

This clonotype was seen only a few times. The chain uses TRBV27 and TRBJ2-1; the D gene is possibly TRBD2 (5 bases). Germline V gives CDR1 MNHEY, CDR2 SMNVEV (reference sequence). The CDR3 covers 15 residues. The ends were cut back, 4 bases at V and 6 bases at J, with 16 bases in the middle. The CDR3: CASSSLPGIINEQFF. The CDR3 DNA follows: TGTGCCAGCAGTTCCCTACCCGGGATTATCAATGAGCAGTTCTTC.

The chain uses TRBV14 and TRBJ1-6, with TRBD1 as a possible D gene (6 bases). V dropped 3 bases and J dropped 7 bases, with 13 bases sitting between them. The CDR3 consists of 15 residues. Germline V CDR1 and CDR2: SGHDN, FVKESK. CDR3: CASSHRQGWNSPLHF. The CDR3 DNA is TGTGCCAGCAGCCATCGGCAGGGGTGGAATTCACCCCTCCACTTT. The full variable domain, its missing parts supplied by reference TRBV14 and TRBJ1-6, is EAGVTQFPSHSVIEKGQTVTLRCDPISGHDNLYWYRRVMGKEIKFLLHFVKESKQDESGMPNNRFLAERTGGTYSTLKVQPAELEDSGVYFCASSHRQGWNSPLHFGNGTRLTVT.

This clonotype has just a few counts. The chain employs TRBV19 and TRBJ2-1; 7 bases map to TRBD2. V lost 3 bases and J lost 12; bases outside the gene matches: 11. Germline values: CDR1 LNHDA, CDR2 SQIVND (reference sequence). There are 14 residues in the CDR3. The CDR3 DNA is TGTGCCAGTAGTATTCTACTAGCGAGCCTAGGGCAGTTCTTC. It specifies CASSILLASLGQFF.

This clonotype was picked up many times. The chain carries TRBV7-8 and TRBJ2-7; maybe TRBD1 (5 bases). The CDR3 is 15 amino acids. Per germline, CDR1 SGHVS and CDR2 FQNEAQ. Trimming cost V 5 bases and J 3 bases, with 17 bases left between them. The CDR3 reads CASSNAPAQGYEQYV. The CDR3 region has the DNA TGTGCCAGCAGCAATGCCCCTGCGCAGGGCTACGAGCAGTACGTC.

The rearrangement uses TRBV28 and TRBJ2-4; TRBD1 or TRBD2 may be the D gene (6 bases each). This CDR3 is 15 amino acids long. The germline CDR1 and CDR2 sequences are MDHEN and SYDVKM. Trimming left V 7 bases short and J 2 bases short, with 15 bases between. CDR3 DNA sequence: TGTGCCAGCACGGAAGGGGGAGGCCCCAAAAACATTCAGTACTTC. Its translation is CASTEGGGPKNIQYF.

This clonotype was picked up a small number of times. The rearrangement joins TRBV6-1 to TRBJ2-1, with TRBD2 identical over 14 bases. The CDR3 totals 18 residues. V dropped 5 bases and J dropped 5; count of bases not matched to a gene: 11. Per germline, CDR1 MNHNS and CDR2 SASEGT. CDR3 amino acids: CASSSLRLAGGPDNEQFF. CDR3 coding DNA: TGTGCCAGCAGTTCTTTACGACTAGCGGGGGGGCCGGACAATGAGCAGTTCTTC.

The V gene is TRBV10-2, the J gene TRBJ1-1, with D possibly matching TRBD1 (6 bases). This CDR3 is built from 14 residues. V lost 5 bases and J lost 2, with 12 bases in between. Germline CDR1 WSHSY, CDR2 SAAADI. The CDR3 sequence: CASSTGKVNTEAFF. The CDR3 DNA is TGCGCCAGCAGTACAGGGAAGGTTAACACTGAAGCTTTCTTT.

This clonotype was seen a few times. The CDR3 sequence is CASSYTAANTGELFF. For the CDR3, the DNA is TGTGCCAGCAGTTACACAGCCGCGAACACCGGGGAGCTGTTTTTT. This rearrangement joins TRBV6-2 or TRBV6-3 to TRBJ2-2; unclear D gene. Germline CDR1 reads MNHEY; CDR2 reads SVGEGT. The V gene lost 2 bases and the J gene lost 0 bases, with 7 bases spanning the gap. This CDR3 is built from 15 residues.

This clonotype was counted only a few times. The V and J genes are TRBV2 and TRBJ1-3; possible D gene TRBD1, 5 bases. V lost 3 bases to trimming and J lost 0 bases, with 12 bases between them. The germline CDR1 and CDR2 sequences are SNHLY and FYNNEI. The CDR3 totals 16 residues. The CDR3 sequence: CASSDDRLNSGNTIYF. The CDR3 DNA reads as TGTGCCAGCAGTGACGACAGACTCAACTCTGGAAACACCATATATTTT. Complete variable domain (other parts from reference TRBV2 and TRBJ1-3): EPEVTQTPSHQVTQMGQEVILRCVPISNHLYFYWYRQILGQKVEFLVSFYNNEISEKSEIFDDQFSVERPDGSNFTLKIRSTKLEDSAMYFCASSDDRLNSGNTIYFGEGSWLTVV.

The chain recombines TRBV6-5 with TRBJ2-1; 12 nucleotides match TRBD2. V lost 5 bases to trimming and J lost 9 bases; unmatched junction nucleotides: 8. CDR1 and CDR2 (germline): MNHEY, SVGAGI. This CDR3 has 15 residues. CDR3 bases: TGTGCCAGCAGTAGTCTAGCGGGGGGGTCTCTTGAGCAGTTCTTC. Translation: CASSSLAGGSLEQFF.

The chain has TRBV29-1 and TRBJ1-1, with D tentatively TRBD1 (5 bases). This CDR3 is built from 13 residues. The germline CDR1 and CDR2 sequences are SQVTM and ANQGSEA. The germline V and J ends were trimmed by 6 bases and 2 bases, with 13 bases remaining between them. The CDR3 sequence: CSVGTGENTEAFF. CDR3 in DNA: TGCAGCGTGGGGACGGGGGAAAACACTGAAGCTTTCTTT. Complete variable domain (other parts from reference TRBV29-1 and TRBJ1-1): SAVISQKPSRDICQRGTSLTIQCQVDSQVTMMFWYRQQPGQSLTLIATANQGSEATYESGFVIDKFPISRPNLTFSTLTVSNMSPEDSSIYLCSVGTGENTEAFFGQGTRLTVV.

The chain has TRBV27 and TRBJ2-5; 14 bases are a match to TRBD2. CDR1 and CDR2 from the germline V gene are MNHEY and SMNVEV (reference sequence). This CDR3 is 14 amino acids long. With 10 bases clipped from V and 1 base from J, the junction kept 2 bases outside the gene matches. This CDR3 reads CATGTSGGQETQYF. The CDR3 DNA is TGTGCCACCGGGACTAGCGGGGGCCAAGAGACCCAGTACTTC.

This clonotype was picked up many times. This rearrangement joins TRBV6-6 to TRBJ1-6, with no clear D. This CDR3 is built from 12 residues. Germline assignment: CDR1 MNHNY and CDR2 SVGAGI (reference sequence). Trimming took 2 bases from V and 7 from J, leaving 3 bases between them. The CDR3 sequence: CASSYGNSPLHF. CDR3 in DNA: TGTGCCAGCAGTTACGGAAATTCACCCCTCCACTTT.